Presented here are 19 T cell receptor beta chains from one specimen sequenced in a study of blood T cell repertoires in COVID-19. Data came from immunoSEQ multiplex PCR; TCRdb stores just in-frame clones and leaves some out. The repertoire consists of about 290,000 clones, with about 85% occurring once and the leading ten covering around 3.9%. The sample taken for sequencing was peripheral blood. Receptors originate from a woman in her forties or fifties with active or convalescent COVID-19.

V and J are TRBV5-3 and TRBJ2-3; D is unresolved. TRBV5-3 counts as an open reading frame of uncertain function. The CDR3 has 15 amino acids. V gave up 1 base and J gave up 2 bases, with 11 bases separating them. CDR3 nucleotide sequence: TGTGCCAGAAGCTTGCCTCAGTCCCACACAGATACGCAGTATTTT. Amino acids: CARSLPQSHTDTQYF.

The genes are TRBV6-5 and TRBJ2-7, with 10 bases lining up with TRBD1. V shed 10 bases, J shed 3 bases, and the junction held 6 bases outside the gene matches. The CDR3 loop spans 13 amino acids. CDR1 and CDR2 (germline): MNHEY, SVGAGI. The CDR3 sequence is CAITTGGYYEQYF. Here the CDR3 DNA reads TGTGCCATCACGACAGGGGGCTACTACGAGCAGTACTTC.

The J gene is TRBJ2-1, the V gene TRBV11-2; D call uncertain. In germline, CDR1 is SGHAT, CDR2 FQNNGV. The CDR3 totals 13 residues. Between the trimmed V and J ends, which lost 2 bases and 8 bases, there was a span of 10 bases. CDR3 sequence: CASSLPRLDEQFF. CDR3 bases: TGTGCCAGCAGCTTACCCAGGTTGGATGAGCAGTTCTTC.

This rearrangement joins TRBV3-1 (or the pseudogene TRBV3-2) to TRBJ2-7; D is possibly TRBD2 (6 bases). Germline V gene sequence: CDR1 LGHDT, CDR2 YNNKEL (reference sequence). There are 14 residues in the CDR3. Trimming took 4 bases from V and 7 from J, leaving 17 bases between them. This CDR3 reads CASSPRTTRGEQYF. The CDR3 DNA follows: TGTGCCAGCAGCCCGCGGACTACCCGCGGAGAGCAGTACTTC.

This chain links TRBV29-1 with TRBJ1-2; D possibly corresponds to TRBD1 (5 bases). Trimming removed 0 bases at V and 12 bases at J, with 8 bases between. Germline CDR1 SQVTM, CDR2 ANQGSEA. The CDR3 loop spans 10 amino acids. The CDR3 spells CSVEEGLNTF. The DNA for the CDR3 is TGCAGCGTTGAAGAGGGGCTGAACACCTTC.

The chain couples TRBV27 to TRBJ2-1, with 8 positions matching TRBD2. After removal of 2 bases from V and 5 bases from J, the junction contained 11 bases not matched to a gene. From germline, CDR1 is MNHEY and CDR2 SMNVEV (reference sequence). The CDR3 is made up of 17 amino acids. The CDR3 sequence is CASSLRGAGGLNNEQFF. Written as DNA, the CDR3 is TGTGCCAGCAGTTTACGCGGTGCGGGAGGACTCAACAATGAGCAGTTCTTC.

Notes on this clone: Additional DNA sequences in this sample encode the identical CDR3. CDR3 nucleotides: TGCGCCAGCAGCTTGGAAGGGGGGACAGGGAACACCATATATTTT. This gives the protein CASSLEGGTGNTIYF. The chain employs TRBV5-1 and TRBJ1-3, with TRBD1 identical over 9 bases. The germline CDR1 and CDR2 sequences are SGHRS and YFSETQ. The V segment lost 0 bases and the J segment 7 bases; nucleotides outside the gene matches: 5. CDR3 length: 15 amino acids.

V usage is TRBV9 and J usage is TRBJ2-5; a possible D gene is TRBD1 (6 bases). The germline V gene encodes CDR1 SGDLS and CDR2 YYNGEE. V was clipped by 0 bases and J by 5 bases, with 14 bases between them. This CDR3 region has 15 residues. The DNA for the CDR3 is TGTGCCAGCAGCGTAGGTTCAGGACAGCTCGAGACCCAGTACTTC. This encodes CASSVGSGQLETQYF.

The genes are TRBV10-3 and TRBJ1-2; possible D gene TRBD1, 5 bases. CDR1 and CDR2 (germline): ENHRY, SYGVKD. Trimming left V 3 bases short and J 7 bases short, with 15 bases between. CDR3 size: 14 residues. Here the CDR3 DNA reads TGTGCCATCAGTGAAGACAGATCCAGCCCTGGCTACACCTTC. This sequence encodes CAISEDRSSPGYTF.

This chain joins TRBV3-1 (or the pseudogene TRBV3-2) and TRBJ2-5, with 7 bases matching TRBD1. Germline CDR1 is LGHDT and CDR2 is YNNKEL (reference sequence). The length of the CDR3 is 14 residues. Trimming cost V 4 bases and J 2 bases; bases outside gene matches: 4. The CDR3 DNA sequence: TGTGCCAGCAGCCTCCGGACAGGACAAGAGACCCAGTACTTC. This translates into CASSLRTGQETQYF.

The chain employs TRBV29-1 and TRBJ1-1; 7 bases align to TRBD1. Germline V gene sequence: CDR1 SQVTM, CDR2 ANQGSEA. Losses at the gene ends were 5 bases for V and 0 bases for J; bases not matched to a gene: 9. The CDR3 length is 15 residues. The CDR3 sequence is CSVQDRNLMNTEAFF. The CDR3 region has the DNA TGCAGCGTTCAGGACAGGAACCTTATGAACACTGAAGCTTTCTTT.

This clone was recorded a few times. The rearrangement uses TRBV7-9 and TRBJ1-1; unclear D gene. CDR1 is SEHNR, CDR2 FQNEAQ, per germline (reference sequence). The CDR3 contains 18 residues. Trimming removed 5 bases from V and 2 bases from J, with 24 bases in between. The CDR3 sequence: CASSKRLSEGGLNTEAFF. As DNA, the CDR3 is TGTGCCAGCAGCAAAAGGCTCTCTGAGGGAGGACTTAACACTGAAGCTTTCTTT.

The chain joins TRBV19 to TRBJ1-1; no clear D gene. This CDR3 is 15 amino acids long. Trimming took off 0 bases at V and 1 base at J, with 9 bases between the two ends. The V gene's germline CDR1 is LNHDA and CDR2 SQIVND (reference sequence). The CDR3 protein is CASSIDRGKNTEAFF. The CDR3 DNA reads as TGTGCCAGTAGTATAGATCGGGGAAAGAACACTGAAGCTTTCTTT.

CDR3 bases: TGTGCCAGTAGTAAACGTCAAGGGGATGAGCAGTTCTTC. Its translation: CASSKRQGDEQFF. The chain joins TRBV19 to TRBJ2-1, with a tentative D call TRBD1 (5 bases). This CDR3 has 13 amino acids. Trimming pared 4 bases from V and 8 bases from J, leaving 12 bases between. Germline V CDR1 and CDR2: LNHDA, SQIVND (reference sequence).

This clone was seen just once. V gene TRBV30 combines with J gene TRBJ2-1, with D possibly TRBD2 on 6 matching bases. Deletions cut 3 bases from V and 10 bases from J, with 16 bases between. Germline V lookup: CDR1 GTSNPN, CDR2 SVGIG (reference sequence). The CDR3 loop spans 13 amino acids. Here the CDR3 DNA reads TGTGCCTGGAGGCGGAGGCGGGACTCAGAGCAGTTCTTC. This gives the protein CAWRRRRDSEQFF.

The chain carries TRBV5-6 and TRBJ2-5, with 8 bases fitting TRBD1. V dropped 4 bases and J dropped 4; count of bases not matched to a gene: 6. The CDR3 contains 14 residues. Germline V gene data show CDR1 as SGHDT and CDR2 as YYEEEE. CDR3 nucleotide sequence: TGTGCCAGCAGCCTGGACAGGGAAGGAGAGACCCAGTACTTC. As protein: CASSLDREGETQYF.

This rearrangement joins TRBV25-1 to TRBJ1-1, with TRBD1 matching 11 bases. CDR1 MGHDK and CDR2 SYGVNS come from the germline V gene. V dropped 5 bases and J dropped 9; count of bases not matched to a gene: 11. The CDR3 totals 15 residues. The CDR3 DNA sequence: TGTGCCAGCAGTCCATGGGACAGGGGGATCGATAAAGCTTTCTTT. Its translation is CASSPWDRGIDKAFF.

The rearrangement uses TRBV12-5 and TRBJ2-7, with D possibly matching TRBD1 (5 bases). The CDR3 spans 13 residues. Germline-derived CDR1 and CDR2 are LGHNT and FRNRAP. V dropped 3 bases and J dropped 6 bases, with 12 bases sitting between them. Here the CDR3 reads CASGFAGSSEQYF. The DNA of the CDR3 is TGTGCTAGTGGTTTCGCAGGGTCATCCGAGCAGTACTTC. Using reference TRBV12-5 and TRBJ2-7 for the parts outside the CDR3, the full variable domain is DARVTQTPRHKVTEMGQEVTMRCQPILGHNTVFWYRQTMMQGLELLAYFRNRAPLDDSGMPKDRFSAEMPDATLATLKIQPSEPRDSAVYFCASGFAGSSEQYFGPGTRLTVT.

The V and J genes are TRBV6-4 and TRBJ1-1; tentative D call: TRBD1 (5 bases). Deletions cut 5 bases from V and 10 bases from J, with 14 bases between. CDR3 length: 12 residues. The germline V gene encodes CDR1 MRHNA and CDR2 SNTAGT. Here the CDR3 reads CASSPGGTLAFF. The CDR3 nucleotides are TGTGCCAGCAGTCCGGGGGGGACGCTAGCTTTCTTT.